This TCR beta chain was recovered during a study of OX40 agonist ivuxolimab in advanced cancers. Looking at the study overall: Head and neck, renal cell, melanoma or hepatocellular carcinoma were the cancers that dose-escalation patients had. Three patients showed partial responses: one hepatocellular carcinoma and two cutaneous melanoma cases.

Using immunoSEQ multiplex PCR, the repertoire was profiled, and TCRdb retains in-frame clones only, with some absent. In the table there are 70,000 or so clones, 80% of which are singletons. V shed 2 bases, J shed 2 bases, and the junction held 3 bases outside the gene matches. Germline V gene lookup returns CDR1 SGHRS and CDR2 YFSETQ. There are 15 residues in the CDR3. Remarks on this clone: Its antigen is undetermined.

Any history of autoimmune disease or systemic immunosuppression disqualified patients. General observations from the study: CD8+ T cells (on average) carried more expanded clones than CD4+ T cells.

This specimen consisted of CD4+ or CD8+ T cells sorted from blood, obtained in a trial of the OX40 agonist ivuxolimab. The receptor was isolated from an adult with an advanced solid tumor such as melanoma, head and neck, liver or kidney cancer. The rearrangement joins TRBV5-1 to TRBJ1-1; 10 nucleotides match TRBD1. The CDR3 DNA follows: TGCGCCAGCAGCTTCTGGGACAGGGGAAACACTGAAGCTTTCTTT. Amino acid sequence: CASSFWDRGNTEAFF.